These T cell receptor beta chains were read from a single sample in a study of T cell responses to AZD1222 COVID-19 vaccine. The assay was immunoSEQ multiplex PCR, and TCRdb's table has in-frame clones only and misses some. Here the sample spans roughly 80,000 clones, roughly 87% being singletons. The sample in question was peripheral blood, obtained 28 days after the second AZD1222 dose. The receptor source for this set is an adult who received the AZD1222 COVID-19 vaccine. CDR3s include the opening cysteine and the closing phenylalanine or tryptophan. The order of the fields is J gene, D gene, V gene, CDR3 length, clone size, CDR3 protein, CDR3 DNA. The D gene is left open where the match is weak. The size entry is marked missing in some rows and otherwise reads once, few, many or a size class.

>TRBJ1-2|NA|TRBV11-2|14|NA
CASSPGAGPYGYTF
TGTGCCAGCAGCCCGGGGGCAGGGCCCTATGGCTACACCTTC
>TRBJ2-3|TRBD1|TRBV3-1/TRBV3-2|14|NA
CASSQEGQGDTQYF
TGTGCCAGCAGCCAAGAGGGACAGGGGGATACGCAGTATTTT
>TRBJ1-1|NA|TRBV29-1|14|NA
CSVRDTGVGTEAFF
TGCAGCGTTAGGGACACTGGGGTTGGGACTGAAGCTTTCTTT
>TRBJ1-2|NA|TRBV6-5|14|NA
CASSDRSNNYGYTF
TGTGCCAGCAGCGACAGGTCTAATAACTATGGCTACACCTTC
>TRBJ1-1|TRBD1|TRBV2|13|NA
CASSGDRETEAFF
TGTGCCAGCAGTGGGGACAGGGAGACTGAAGCTTTCTTT
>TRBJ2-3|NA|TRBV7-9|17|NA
CASSSQTGFLSTDTQYF
TGTGCCAGCAGCTCACAAACGGGCTTCCTGAGCACAGATACGCAGTATTTT
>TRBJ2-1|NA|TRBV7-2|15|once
CASSFRVGANNEQFF
TGTGCCAGCAGCTTTCGGGTGGGAGCAAACAATGAGCAGTTCTTC
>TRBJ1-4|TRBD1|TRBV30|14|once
CAWLTGATNEKLFF
TGTGCCTGGCTTACAGGGGCAACTAATGAAAAACTGTTTTTT
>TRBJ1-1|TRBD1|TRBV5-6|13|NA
CASRPNRDSRAFF
TGTGCCAGCAGACCAAACCGGGACAGCAGAGCTTTCTTT
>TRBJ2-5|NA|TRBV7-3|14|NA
CASSLLGLGETQYF
TGTGCCAGCAGCTTACTAGGGCTGGGGGAGACCCAGTACTTC
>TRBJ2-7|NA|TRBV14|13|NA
CASSQVMGDEQYF
TGTGCCAGCAGCCAAGTCATGGGGGACGAGCAGTACTTC
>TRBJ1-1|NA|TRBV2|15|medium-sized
CASSDPLKVNTEAFF
TGTGCCAGCAGTGACCCTTTAAAGGTGAACACTGAAGCTTTCTTT
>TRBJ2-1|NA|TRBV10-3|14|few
CATQFSDLYNEQFF
TGTGCCACCCAGTTCTCGGACCTCTACAATGAGCAGTTCTTC